The 23 T cell receptor beta chains below were found in one sample sequenced in a study of blood T cells in healthy people across ages. The authors ran a second PCR of roughly 6 to 12 cycles using a sample-barcoded 5' primer and a J-beta primer mix. TCRdb reprocessed the 5' RACE reads with MiXCR, giving one entry per CDR3 protein. The sample holds around 780,000 distinct CDR3 sequences, about 61% seen once. Material for sequencing was blood. The receptors were sampled from a man aged 35-49 years in good health.

The chain is built from TRBV18 and TRBJ2-5; the D gene is possibly TRBD2 (7 bases). Germline CDR1 reads KGHSH; CDR2 reads LQKENI. With 4 bases removed from V and 0 bases from J, the gap between germline ends came to 12 bases. This CDR3 is built from 15 residues. In DNA, the CDR3 is TGTGCCAGCTCACTCGGGGGGCGAAACCAAGAGACCCAGTACTTC. Protein: CASSLGGRNQETQYF.

V is TRBV12-3 or TRBV12-4 and J is TRBJ2-3; 7 bases fit TRBD1. This CDR3 has 15 residues. V lost 6 bases and J lost 2; bases outside the gene matches: 8. Written as DNA, the CDR3 is TGTGCCAGCAGCAGCGGACAGGCCTCCACAGATACGCAGTATTTT. It specifies CASSSGQASTDTQYF.

The chain carries TRBV7-2 and TRBJ2-1, with D possibly matching TRBD2 (5 bases). The DNA end is more similar to TRBJ2-7, so the J call may be wrong. Germline V lookup: CDR1 SGHTA, CDR2 FQGNSA. The CDR3 length is 18 residues. This CDR3 is CASSLELSSASSYNEQYF. DNA of the CDR3: TGTGCCAGCAGCTTAGAGTTATCATCCGCTAGCTCCTACAATGAGCAGTACTTC.

V usage is TRBV27 and J usage is TRBJ2-3; tentative D call: TRBD1 (6 bases). This CDR3 comprises 15 residues. V was pared by 3 bases and J by 4 bases, with 14 bases between. In germline, CDR1 is MNHEY, CDR2 SMNVEV (reference sequence). This CDR3 is CASSFRDKSSDTQYF. CDR3 coding DNA: TGTGCCAGCAGTTTTCGGGACAAGTCGTCAGATACGCAGTATTTT.

V and J are TRBV7-2 and TRBJ2-7; 9 nucleotides line up with TRBD1. Germline CDR1 is SGHTA and CDR2 is FQGNSA. The CDR3 is 15 residues long. Trimming took 3 bases from V and 1 from J; bases not matched to a gene: 4. The CDR3, as DNA: TGTGCCAGCAGCTTCCCGACAGGGGGGTCCTACGAGCAGTACTTC. Its protein product is CASSFPTGGSYEQYF.

There are a few counts of this clonotype. J is TRBJ2-6 and V is TRBV15; D not certain. Germline lookup yields CDR1 LNHNV and CDR2 YYDKDF (reference sequence). The V end lost 0 bases, the J end lost 4 bases, and 7 bases lay between the germline ends. The CDR3 sequence is 15 residues long. The CDR3 coding sequence is TGTGCCACCAGCAGAGATCGGACGGGGGCCAACGTCCTGACTTTC. As protein: CATSRDRTGANVLTF.

The chain links TRBV6-5 to TRBJ2-1; TRBD2 matches at 7 bases. The CDR3 extends over 18 amino acids. CDR1 is MNHEY and CDR2 is SVGAGI in the germline V gene. V dropped 0 bases and J dropped 9; count of bases not matched to a gene: 17. CDR3 sequence reads: CASSYSAGLADNLGEQFF. In nucleotides, the CDR3 is TGTGCCAGCAGTTACTCAGCGGGGCTAGCGGACAACTTGGGTGAGCAGTTCTTC.

The V and J genes are TRBV27 and TRBJ2-2; D gene uncertain. The CDR3 sequence is 12 residues long. Germline V gene sequence: CDR1 MNHEY, CDR2 SMNVEV (reference sequence). Trimming took off 1 base at V and 6 bases at J, with 3 bases between the two ends. The CDR3 protein is CASSLWAGELFF. DNA for the CDR3: TGTGCCAGCAGTTTATGGGCCGGGGAGCTGTTTTTT.

V is TRBV20-1 and J is TRBJ2-7; the D gene is possibly TRBD1 (6 bases). The J call could be wrong; TRBJ2-5 is a better fit for the DNA end. Looked up from germline, CDR1 is DFQATT and CDR2 is SNEGSKA (reference sequence). CDR3 length: 15 amino acids. The CDR3 coding sequence is TGCAGTGCTGGGGGCGGAACAGCTTCACAAGAGACCCAGTACTTC. This codes for CSAGGGTASQETQYF.

This clonotype was detected many times. This rearrangement joins TRBV5-1 to TRBJ2-7; weak D call: TRBD1 (6 bases). The CDR3 length is 15 residues. The germline V gene encodes CDR1 SGHRS and CDR2 YFSETQ. V was shortened by 4 bases and J by 3 bases, with 17 bases between the two germline ends. The CDR3 region is CASSATGTKIYEQYF. For the CDR3, the DNA is TGCGCCAGCAGCGCGACGGGGACAAAGATCTACGAGCAGTACTTC.

This clonotype was found once. The chain carries TRBV5-5 and TRBJ1-6; 8 bases fit TRBD1. CDR1 and CDR2 (germline): SGHKS, YYEKEE (reference sequence). This CDR3 is 14 amino acids long. The ends lost 1 base at V and 10 bases at J; junction bases unmatched: 4. The CDR3 region is CASSLNRGASPLHF. CDR3 sequence (DNA): TGTGCCAGCAGCTTGAACAGGGGGGCGTCACCCCTCCACTTT.

This chain connects TRBV29-1 to TRBJ2-3; possibly TRBD1 for D (6 bases). The CDR3 covers 13 residues. Germline V CDR1 and CDR2: SQVTM, ANQGSEA. V dropped 3 bases and J dropped 2 bases, with 9 bases sitting between them. CDR3 residues: CSVDRDNTDTQYF. Written as DNA, the CDR3 is TGCAGCGTTGACAGGGACAACACAGATACGCAGTATTTT.

A few counts support this clonotype. V is TRBV5-6 and J is TRBJ2-1; D not certain. The germline gives CDR1 SGHDT, CDR2 YYEEEE. The CDR3 is 13 residues long. V dropped 2 bases and J dropped 6 bases, with 9 bases sitting between them. The CDR3 bases are TGTGCCAGCAGCTTTAGCTTAGTCAATGAGCAGTTCTTC. The encoded protein is CASSFSLVNEQFF. Filled out from reference TRBV5-6 and TRBJ2-1, the complete variable domain reads DAGVTQSPTHLIKTRGQQVTLRCSPKSGHDTVSWYQQALGQGPQFIFQYYEEEERQRGNFPDRFSGHQFPNYSSELNVNALLLGDSALYLCASSFSLVNEQFFGPGTRLTVL.

Written as DNA, the CDR3 is TGTGCCAGCAGCTGGGTGAAGGTTAGAAACATTCAGTACTTC. Amino acids: CASSWVKVRNIQYF. The chain uses TRBV13 and TRBJ2-4; D not resolved. V lost 4 bases and J lost 6, with 13 bases in between. CDR1 PRHDT and CDR2 FYEKMQ come from the germline V gene (reference sequence). This CDR3 spans 14 amino acids.

The J gene is TRBJ2-5, the V gene TRBV9; D is ambiguous. The CDR3 has 16 amino acids. V was pared by 0 bases and J by 1 base, with 13 bases between. CDR1 and CDR2 (germline): SGDLS, YYNGEE. In DNA form, the CDR3 reads TGTGCCAGCAGCGTAGCCGGCATGGCAGCCCAAGAGACCCAGTACTTC. Translating gives CASSVAGMAAQETQYF. Full variable domain (missing parts from reference TRBV9 and TRBJ2-5): DSGVTQTPKHLITATGQRVTLRCSPRSGDLSVYWYQQSLDQGLQFLIQYYNGEERAKGNILERFSAQQFPDLHSELNLSSLELGDSALYFCASSVAGMAAQETQYFGPGTRLLVL.

The rearrangement joins TRBV7-2 to TRBJ2-5, with D possibly TRBD1 on 6 matching bases. This CDR3 is built from 13 residues. Trimming took off 5 bases at V and 5 bases at J, with 12 bases between the two ends. The germline gives CDR1 SGHTA, CDR2 FQGNSA. The CDR3 coding sequence is TGTGCCAGCAGCCCCCAGGGGTCGGAGACCCAGTACTTC. Encoded protein: CASSPQGSETQYF.

The chain combines TRBV29-1 with TRBJ2-2, with 7 bases that match TRBD1. The CDR3 extends over 13 amino acids. Germline CDR1 SQVTM, CDR2 ANQGSEA. V dropped 7 bases and J dropped 4; count of bases not matched to a gene: 6. CDR3 loop: CSGRGLGTGELFF. DNA of the CDR3: TGCAGCGGTAGGGGGCTCGGCACCGGGGAGCTGTTTTTT.

This clonotype was recorded only once. J is TRBJ1-5 and V is TRBV25-1, with D unclear. The germline V gene has CDR1 MGHDK and CDR2 SYGVNS. There are 13 residues in the CDR3. The V end lost 3 bases, the J end lost 7 bases, and 10 bases lay between the germline ends. The CDR3 sequence: CASSDSLGQPQHF. The CDR3 region has the DNA TGTGCCAGCAGTGATAGTCTCGGGCAGCCCCAGCATTTT.

The chain recombines TRBV20-1 with TRBJ1-5, with 7 nucleotides matching TRBD1. This CDR3 region has 13 residues. The germline V gene encodes CDR1 DFQATT and CDR2 SNEGSKA (reference sequence). With 5 bases clipped from V and 4 bases from J, the junction kept 5 bases outside the gene matches. The CDR3 region is CSAGPGQNQPQHF. The DNA for the CDR3 is TGCAGTGCTGGACCGGGACAGAATCAGCCCCAGCATTTT.

The J gene is TRBJ2-7, the V gene TRBV20-1, with a possible D match to TRBD1 (5 bases). This CDR3 comprises 12 residues. V was trimmed by 2 bases and J by 5 bases, leaving 10 bases between them. Germline V gene sequence: CDR1 DFQATT, CDR2 SNEGSKA (reference sequence). The CDR3 nucleotides are TGCAGTGCTAGATCCGTCAGGGACGAGCAGTACTTC. It specifies CSARSVRDEQYF.

This clonotype has just a few counts. The gene calls are TRBV6-6 and TRBJ2-1, with a weak D call TRBD2 (6 bases). The CDR3 sequence is 11 residues long. With 7 bases removed from V and 7 bases from J, the gap between germline ends came to 8 bases. Germline V gives CDR1 MNHNY, CDR2 SVGAGI (reference sequence). This CDR3 is CASTGGNEQFF. CDR3 in DNA: TGTGCCAGCACCGGGGGAAATGAGCAGTTCTTC.

The chain's CDR3 is CASGPAMNTGELFF. CDR3 in DNA: TGTGCCAGCGGGCCGGCGATGAACACCGGGGAGCTGTTTTTT. The rearrangement joins TRBV2 to TRBJ2-2; D gene uncertain. Deletions cut 8 bases from V and 1 base from J, with 11 bases between. Germline lookup yields CDR1 SNHLY and CDR2 FYNNEI. The CDR3 totals 14 residues.

The chain links TRBV7-2 to TRBJ1-5; D gene unclear. This CDR3 is 16 amino acids long. The V end was cut by 1 base, the J end by 0 bases, with 10 bases between. The germline V gene encodes CDR1 SGHTA and CDR2 FQGNSA. The CDR3 nucleotides are TGTGCCAGCAGCTTAGTTGGCGGTTATAGCAATCAGCCCCAGCATTTT. It is translated as CASSLVGGYSNQPQHF.